The present T cell receptor (beta chain) was sequenced within a study of T cell responses to AZD1222 COVID-19 vaccine. The study, taken as a whole, reports: Across spike, vaccine-associated CD4 TCRs were found, dominant at 160-218 and 743-854. Donors, mostly white British, included more females; clonal diversity was possibly underestimated.

Profiled with immunoSEQ multiplex PCR; TCRdb holds only in-frame clones, not every one. The repertoire holds 90,000 or so clones, with approximately 88% as singletons. Concerning this clone: As yet, its antigen is unknown.

V was pared by 5 bases and J by 3 bases, with 9 bases between. This CDR3 contains 13 residues. Germline V gives CDR1 LNHDA, CDR2 SQIVND (reference sequence). Sequencing used peripheral blood, obtained on day 0 of AZD1222 vaccination. The receptor comes from an adult in good health. V is TRBV19 and J is TRBJ2-3, with D hard to call. The CDR3 here is CASSESLTDTQYF. The CDR3 region has the DNA TGTGCCAGTAGTGAGTCCTTAACAGATACGCAGTATTTT.